One and the same sample provided the 8 T cell receptor beta chains below, sequenced in a study of shared T cell receptors in the human thymus. Profiled with immunoSEQ multiplex PCR; TCRdb holds only in-frame clones, not every one. The sample contains about 660,000 clones, approximately 89% of which appear only once. The sample also formed part of further work on human thymus T cells.

Sequencing was performed on thymocytes. These receptors all come from a boy under two years old with a congenital heart defect.

CDR3 sequence: CASSITGVAANEKLFF. In DNA form, the CDR3 reads TGCGCCAGCAGTATTACAGGGGTGGCAGCTAATGAAAAACTGTTTTTT. The chain links TRBV5-1 to TRBJ1-4, with TRBD1 matching 7 bases. CDR3 length equals 16 residues. Germline V lookup: CDR1 SGHRS, CDR2 YFSETQ. After removal of 5 bases from V and 3 bases from J, the junction contained 10 bases not matched to a gene.

This rearrangement joins TRBV19 to TRBJ2-7; TRBD1 aligns across 8 bases. The germline V gene encodes CDR1 LNHDA and CDR2 SQIVND (reference sequence). V was pared by 2 bases and J by 0 bases, with 3 bases of the junction left unmatched. The CDR3 length is 15 residues. The CDR3 region has the DNA TGTGCCAGTAGTATACGGACAGGGTTCTCCTACGAGCAGTACTTC. Translated, it gives CASSIRTGFSYEQYF. Together with reference TRBV19 and TRBJ2-7, the CDR3 gives the full variable domain: DGGITQSPKYLFRKEGQNVTLSCEQNLNHDAMYWYRQDPGQGLRLIYYSQIVNDFQKGDIAEGYSVSREKKESFPLTVTSAQKNPTAFYLCASSIRTGFSYEQYFGPGTRLTVT.

A few counts support this clone. This CDR3 is CASISRGGSYEQYF. The CDR3 region has the DNA TGTGCCAGCATCAGCCGCGGAGGGAGCTACGAGCAGTACTTC. This rearrangement joins TRBV28 to TRBJ2-7, with a possible D match to TRBD2 (6 bases). Trimming pared 7 bases from V and 3 bases from J, leaving 16 bases between. The germline gives CDR1 MDHEN, CDR2 SYDVKM. The CDR3 spans 14 residues.

The chain joins TRBV28 to TRBJ2-1, with D uncertain. With 4 bases removed from V and 0 bases from J, the gap between germline ends came to 19 bases. The germline V gene encodes CDR1 MDHEN and CDR2 SYDVKM. The CDR3 runs to 18 residues. The chain's CDR3 is CASSYSLTYLSSYNEQFF. The CDR3 DNA is TGTGCCAGCAGTTACTCTCTTACCTATCTTAGCTCCTACAATGAGCAGTTCTTC.

This clone came up a few times. V usage is TRBV7-2 and J usage is TRBJ2-3; 8 bases are shared with TRBD2. V gave up 3 bases and J gave up 1 base; unmatched junction bases: 9. The CDR3 covers 17 residues. In germline, CDR1 is SGHTA, CDR2 FQGNSA. CDR3 amino acids: CASSFDERGYRTDTQYF. CDR3 DNA: TGTGCCAGCAGCTTTGATGAGCGGGGGTACCGCACAGATACGCAGTATTTT.

The gene calls are TRBV2 and TRBJ1-3, with a weak D call TRBD1 (6 bases). The germline V and J ends were trimmed by 6 bases and 10 bases, with 13 bases remaining between them. The CDR3 is 12 amino acids. CDR1 is SNHLY and CDR2 is FYNNEI in the germline V gene. This CDR3 reads CASRPSQGTIYF. In DNA, the CDR3 is TGTGCCAGCAGACCCTCCCAGGGGACCATATATTTT. Full variable domain (remainder filled in from reference TRBV2 and TRBJ1-3): EPEVTQTPSHQVTQMGQEVILRCVPISNHLYFYWYRQILGQKVEFLVSFYNNEISEKSEIFDDQFSVERPDGSNFTLKIRSTKLEDSAMYFCASRPSQGTIYFGEGSWLTVV.

J is TRBJ1-6 and V is TRBV7-2; D gene uncertain. Trimming took 5 bases from V and 7 from J, leaving 9 bases between them. Germline CDR1 and CDR2: SGHTA and FQGNSA. CDR3 length: 13 residues. The CDR3, as DNA: TGTGCCAGCAGCCCAACGACAAATTCACCCCTCCACTTT. It specifies CASSPTTNSPLHF.

The CDR3 region has the DNA TGTGCCAGCAGATCTGACAGGGTGGAAAATGAGCAGTTCTTC. Translating gives CASRSDRVENEQFF. The chain recombines TRBV6-6 with TRBJ2-1; 7 bases map to TRBD1. V lost 6 bases to trimming and J lost 7 bases; unmatched junction nucleotides: 9. This CDR3 spans 14 amino acids. CDR1 and CDR2 from the germline V gene are MNHNY and SVGAGI (reference sequence).